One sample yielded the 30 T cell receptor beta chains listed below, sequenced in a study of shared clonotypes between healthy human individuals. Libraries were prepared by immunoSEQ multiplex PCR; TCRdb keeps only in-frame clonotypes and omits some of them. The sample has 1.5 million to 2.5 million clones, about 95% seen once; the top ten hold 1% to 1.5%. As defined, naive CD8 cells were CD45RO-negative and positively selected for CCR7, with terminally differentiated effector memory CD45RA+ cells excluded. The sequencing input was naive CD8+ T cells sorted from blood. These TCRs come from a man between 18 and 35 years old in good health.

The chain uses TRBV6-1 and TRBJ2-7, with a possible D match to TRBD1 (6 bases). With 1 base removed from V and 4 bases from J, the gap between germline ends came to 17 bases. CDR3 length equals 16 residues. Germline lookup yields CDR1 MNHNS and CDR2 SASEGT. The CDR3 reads CASSEGLVTGGYEQYF. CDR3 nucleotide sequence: TGTGCCAGCAGTGAAGGGTTGGTGACAGGCGGATACGAGCAGTACTTC.

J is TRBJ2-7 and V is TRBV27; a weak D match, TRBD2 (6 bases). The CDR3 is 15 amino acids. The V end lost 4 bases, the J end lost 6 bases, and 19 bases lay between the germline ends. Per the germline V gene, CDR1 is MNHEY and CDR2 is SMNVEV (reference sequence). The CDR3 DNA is TGTGCCAGCAGTTCGAAGGGAGGTCTGAAGGGCGAGCAGTACTTC. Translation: CASSSKGGLKGEQYF.

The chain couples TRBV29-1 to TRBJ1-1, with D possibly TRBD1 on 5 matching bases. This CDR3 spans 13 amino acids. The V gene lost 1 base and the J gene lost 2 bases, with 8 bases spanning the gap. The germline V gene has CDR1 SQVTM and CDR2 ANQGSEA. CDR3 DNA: TGCAGCGTTGAAGGGGGGGGAAACACTGAAGCTTTCTTT. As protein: CSVEGGGNTEAFF. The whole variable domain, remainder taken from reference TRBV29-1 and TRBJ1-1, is SAVISQKPSRDICQRGTSLTIQCQVDSQVTMMFWYRQQPGQSLTLIATANQGSEATYESGFVIDKFPISRPNLTFSTLTVSNMSPEDSSIYLCSVEGGGNTEAFFGQGTRLTVV.

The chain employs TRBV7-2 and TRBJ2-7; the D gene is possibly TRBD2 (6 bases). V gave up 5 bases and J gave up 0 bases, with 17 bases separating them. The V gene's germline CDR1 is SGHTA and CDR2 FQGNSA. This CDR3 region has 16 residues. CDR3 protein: CASSGEAVSLSYEQYF. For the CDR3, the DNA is TGTGCCAGCAGCGGGGAGGCGGTCAGCCTCTCCTACGAGCAGTACTTC.

The DNA for the CDR3 is TGTGCCAGCAGCTCCCCCTACGGGACGGGGGCACGGGAGCAGTACTTC. It codes for CASSSPYGTGAREQYF. The rearrangement uses TRBV5-6 and TRBJ2-7; D may correspond to TRBD1 or TRBD2 (6 bases each). This CDR3 spans 16 amino acids. From germline, CDR1 is SGHDT and CDR2 YYEEEE. V lost 3 bases and J lost 7, with 23 bases in between. Drawing the rest from reference TRBV5-6 and TRBJ2-7, the complete variable domain is DAGVTQSPTHLIKTRGQQVTLRCSPKSGHDTVSWYQQALGQGPQFIFQYYEEEERQRGNFPDRFSGHQFPNYSSELNVNALLLGDSALYLCASSSPYGTGAREQYFGPGTRLTVT.

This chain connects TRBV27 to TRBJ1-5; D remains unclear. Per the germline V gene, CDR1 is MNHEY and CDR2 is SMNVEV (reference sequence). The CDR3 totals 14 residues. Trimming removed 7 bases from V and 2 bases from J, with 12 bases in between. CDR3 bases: TGTGCCAGCATGGTCCGTGGGGGCAATCAGCCCCAGCATTTT. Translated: CASMVRGGNQPQHF.

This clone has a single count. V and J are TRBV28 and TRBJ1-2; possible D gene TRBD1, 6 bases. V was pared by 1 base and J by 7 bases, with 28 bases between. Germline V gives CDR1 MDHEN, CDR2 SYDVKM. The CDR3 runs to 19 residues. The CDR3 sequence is CASSLSPPGTPEGTSGYTF. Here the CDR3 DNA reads TGTGCCAGCAGTTTATCCCCCCCAGGGACACCGGAAGGAACTTCTGGCTACACCTTC.

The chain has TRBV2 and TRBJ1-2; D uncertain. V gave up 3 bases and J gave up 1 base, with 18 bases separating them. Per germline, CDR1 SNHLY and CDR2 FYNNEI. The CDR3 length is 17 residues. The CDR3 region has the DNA TGTGCCAGCAGTGAGCAAGTTGGTTGGGGAGTTAACTATGGCTACACCTTC. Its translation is CASSEQVGWGVNYGYTF.

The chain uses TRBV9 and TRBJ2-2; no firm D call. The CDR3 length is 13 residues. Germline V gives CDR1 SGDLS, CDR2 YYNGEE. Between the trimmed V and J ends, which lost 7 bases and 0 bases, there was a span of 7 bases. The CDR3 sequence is CASGLANTGELFF. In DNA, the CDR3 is TGTGCCAGCGGGCTAGCGAACACCGGGGAGCTGTTTTTT.

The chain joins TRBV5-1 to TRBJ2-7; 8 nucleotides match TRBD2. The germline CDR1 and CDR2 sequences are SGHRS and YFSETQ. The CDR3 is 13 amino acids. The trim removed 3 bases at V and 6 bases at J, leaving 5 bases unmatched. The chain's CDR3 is CASSWSGGGEQYF. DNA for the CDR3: TGCGCCAGCAGCTGGAGCGGGGGAGGCGAGCAGTACTTC.

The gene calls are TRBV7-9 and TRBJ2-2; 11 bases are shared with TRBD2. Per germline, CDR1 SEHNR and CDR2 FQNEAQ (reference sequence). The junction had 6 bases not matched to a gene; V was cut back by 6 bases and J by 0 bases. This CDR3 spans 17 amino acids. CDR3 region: CASRTSGSDANTGELFF. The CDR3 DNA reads TGTGCCAGCAGAACTAGCGGGAGCGACGCGAACACCGGGGAGCTGTTTTTT.

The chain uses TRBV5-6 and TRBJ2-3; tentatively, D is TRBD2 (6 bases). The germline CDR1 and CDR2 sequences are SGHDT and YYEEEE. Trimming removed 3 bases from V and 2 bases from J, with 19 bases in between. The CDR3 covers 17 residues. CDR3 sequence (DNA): TGTGCCAGCAGCTCGGGCGGGACCGGATGGACCACAGATACGCAGTATTTT. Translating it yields CASSSGGTGWTTDTQYF. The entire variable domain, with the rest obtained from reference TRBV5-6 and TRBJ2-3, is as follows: DAGVTQSPTHLIKTRGQQVTLRCSPKSGHDTVSWYQQALGQGPQFIFQYYEEEERQRGNFPDRFSGHQFPNYSSELNVNALLLGDSALYLCASSSGGTGWTTDTQYFGPGTRLTVL.

The CDR3 DNA is TGTGCCAGCGGTTCGAGAGTCACTGAAGCTTTCTTT. Residues: CASGSRVTEAFF. This chain joins TRBV27 and TRBJ1-1, with D unclear. Germline V CDR1 and CDR2: MNHEY, SMNVEV (reference sequence). The CDR3 extends over 12 amino acids. V lost 8 bases and J lost 4, with 11 bases in between.

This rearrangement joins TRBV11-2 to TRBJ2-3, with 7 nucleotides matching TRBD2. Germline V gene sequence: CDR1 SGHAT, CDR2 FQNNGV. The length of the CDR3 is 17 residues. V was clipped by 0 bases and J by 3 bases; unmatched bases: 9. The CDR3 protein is CASSLESSGSWTDTQYF. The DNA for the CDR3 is TGTGCCAGCAGCTTAGAGTCTAGCGGAAGTTGGACAGATACGCAGTATTTT.

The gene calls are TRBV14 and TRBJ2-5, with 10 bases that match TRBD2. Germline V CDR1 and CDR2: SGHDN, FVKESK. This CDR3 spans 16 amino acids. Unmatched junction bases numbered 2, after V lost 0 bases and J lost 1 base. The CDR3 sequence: CASSQELAGIQETQYF. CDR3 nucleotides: TGTGCCAGCAGCCAAGAACTAGCGGGGATCCAAGAGACCCAGTACTTC.

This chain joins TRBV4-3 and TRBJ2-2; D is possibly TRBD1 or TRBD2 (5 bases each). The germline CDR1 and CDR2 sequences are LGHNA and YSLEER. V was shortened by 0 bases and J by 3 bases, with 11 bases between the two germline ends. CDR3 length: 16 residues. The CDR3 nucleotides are TGCGCCAGCAGCCAAGATAGCCTGGGGGACACCGGGGAGCTGTTTTTT. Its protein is CASSQDSLGDTGELFF.

CDR3: CASFRDSYEQYF. CDR3 coding DNA: TGTGCCAGCTTCCGGGACTCCTACGAGCAGTACTTC. V and J are TRBV6-1 and TRBJ2-7, with D perhaps matching TRBD2 (5 bases). V lost 8 bases and J 0 bases, leaving 8 bases between the germline ends. The germline V gene has CDR1 MNHNS and CDR2 SASEGT. The CDR3 totals 12 residues.

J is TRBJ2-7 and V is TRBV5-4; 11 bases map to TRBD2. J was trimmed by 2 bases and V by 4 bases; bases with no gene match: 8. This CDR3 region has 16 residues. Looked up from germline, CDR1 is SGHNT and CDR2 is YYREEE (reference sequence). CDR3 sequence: CASSQASGRFPYEQYF. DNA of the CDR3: TGTGCCAGCAGCCAGGCTAGCGGGAGGTTCCCCTACGAGCAGTACTTC.

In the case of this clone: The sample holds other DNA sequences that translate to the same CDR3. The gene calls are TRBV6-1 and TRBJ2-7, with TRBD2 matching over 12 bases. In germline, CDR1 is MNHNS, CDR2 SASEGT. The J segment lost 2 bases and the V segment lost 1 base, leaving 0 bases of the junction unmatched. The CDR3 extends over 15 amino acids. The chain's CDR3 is CASSEGLAGAYEQYF. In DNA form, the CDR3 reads TGTGCCAGCAGTGAAGGACTAGCGGGAGCCTACGAGCAGTACTTC.

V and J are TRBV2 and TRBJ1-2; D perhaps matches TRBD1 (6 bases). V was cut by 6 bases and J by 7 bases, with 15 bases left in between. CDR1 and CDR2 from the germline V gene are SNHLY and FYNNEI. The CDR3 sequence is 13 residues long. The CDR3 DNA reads TGTGCCAGCAGCGAAAAACAGGGTCGTGGCTACACCTTC. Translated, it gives CASSEKQGRGYTF.

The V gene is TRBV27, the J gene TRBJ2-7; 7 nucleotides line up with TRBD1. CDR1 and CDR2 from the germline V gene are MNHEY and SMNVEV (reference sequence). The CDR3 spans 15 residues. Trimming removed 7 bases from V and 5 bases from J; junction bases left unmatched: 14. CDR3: CASTPGAQGKNEQYF. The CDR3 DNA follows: TGTGCCAGCACCCCTGGCGCACAGGGGAAGAACGAGCAGTACTTC.

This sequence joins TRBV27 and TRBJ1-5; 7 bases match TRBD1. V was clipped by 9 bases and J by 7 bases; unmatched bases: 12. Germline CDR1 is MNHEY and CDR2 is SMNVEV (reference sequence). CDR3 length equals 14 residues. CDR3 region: CASSRGGVGQPQHF. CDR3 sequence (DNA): TGTGCCAGTAGCCGAGGGGGCGTCGGGCAGCCCCAGCATTTT.

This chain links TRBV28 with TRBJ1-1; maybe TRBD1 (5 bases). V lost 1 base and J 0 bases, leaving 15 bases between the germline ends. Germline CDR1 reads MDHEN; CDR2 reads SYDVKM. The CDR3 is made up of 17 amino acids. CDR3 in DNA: TGTGCCAGCAGTTTATTTATGCGGGGGACGATGAACACTGAAGCTTTCTTT. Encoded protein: CASSLFMRGTMNTEAFF.

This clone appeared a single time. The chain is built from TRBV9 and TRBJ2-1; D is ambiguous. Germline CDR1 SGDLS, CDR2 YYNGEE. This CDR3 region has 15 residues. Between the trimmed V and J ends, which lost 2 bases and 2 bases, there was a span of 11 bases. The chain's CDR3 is CASSVEDAAYNEQFF. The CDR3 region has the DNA TGTGCCAGCAGCGTTGAGGACGCGGCCTACAATGAGCAGTTCTTC. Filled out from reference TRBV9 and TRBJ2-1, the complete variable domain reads DSGVTQTPKHLITATGQRVTLRCSPRSGDLSVYWYQQSLDQGLQFLIQYYNGEERAKGNILERFSAQQFPDLHSELNLSSLELGDSALYFCASSVEDAAYNEQFFGPGTRLTVL.

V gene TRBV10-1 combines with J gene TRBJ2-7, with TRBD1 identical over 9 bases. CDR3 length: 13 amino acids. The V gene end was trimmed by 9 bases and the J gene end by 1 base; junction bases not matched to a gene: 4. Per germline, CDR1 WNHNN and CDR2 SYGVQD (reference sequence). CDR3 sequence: CARTGTGSYEQYF. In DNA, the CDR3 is TGCGCCAGAACCGGGACAGGGTCCTACGAGCAGTACTTC.

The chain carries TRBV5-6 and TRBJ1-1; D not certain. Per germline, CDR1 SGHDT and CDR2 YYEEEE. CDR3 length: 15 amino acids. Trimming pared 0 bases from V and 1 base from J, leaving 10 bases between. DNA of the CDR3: TGTGCCAGCAGCTTGGTCTGGAGGGAGAACACTGAAGCTTTCTTT. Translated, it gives CASSLVWRENTEAFF.

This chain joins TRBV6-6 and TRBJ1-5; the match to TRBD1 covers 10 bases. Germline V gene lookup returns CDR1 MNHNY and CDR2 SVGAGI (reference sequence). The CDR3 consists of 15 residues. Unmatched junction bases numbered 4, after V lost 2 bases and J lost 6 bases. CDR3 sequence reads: CASSYGTGERQPQHF. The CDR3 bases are TGTGCCAGCAGTTACGGGACAGGGGAGCGTCAGCCCCAGCATTTT.

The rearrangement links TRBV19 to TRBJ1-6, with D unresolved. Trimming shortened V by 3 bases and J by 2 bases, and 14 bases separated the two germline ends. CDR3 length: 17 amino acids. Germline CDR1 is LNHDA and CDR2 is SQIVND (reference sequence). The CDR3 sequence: CASSIASMFTYNSPLHF. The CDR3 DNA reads TGTGCCAGTAGTATTGCGTCCATGTTCACCTATAATTCACCCCTCCACTTT.

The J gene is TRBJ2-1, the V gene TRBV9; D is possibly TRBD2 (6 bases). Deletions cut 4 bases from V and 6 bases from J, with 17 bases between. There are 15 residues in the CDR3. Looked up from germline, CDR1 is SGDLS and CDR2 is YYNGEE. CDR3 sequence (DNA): TGTGCCAGCAGCCCGTCGTCGGGGGATCTCAATGAGCAGTTCTTC. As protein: CASSPSSGDLNEQFF.

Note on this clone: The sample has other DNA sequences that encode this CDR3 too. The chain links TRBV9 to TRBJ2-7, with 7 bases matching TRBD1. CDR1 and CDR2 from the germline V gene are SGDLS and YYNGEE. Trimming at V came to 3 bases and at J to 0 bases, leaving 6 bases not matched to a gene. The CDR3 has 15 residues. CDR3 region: CASSAGQVSSYEQYF. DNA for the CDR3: TGTGCCAGCAGCGCCGGACAGGTCAGCTCCTACGAGCAGTACTTC.